This TCR beta chain was observed in a study of lymphopenia after photon versus proton radiotherapy. Study-level findings and limits: Larger post-nadir TCR diversity loss correlated inversely with survival in deceased patients. Post-nadir diversity loss with photons came from oligoclonal expansion, particularly CD8+ Temra cells. Under photons, naive T cells and diversity fell while effector/memory populations rose. Authors raise, but do not show, better survival with proton therapy.

Generated by immunoSEQ multiplex PCR, the TCRdb table keeps only in-frame clones and is missing some. The table has tens of thousands of clones, around 90% seen once. With respect to this clone: Its specificity is not known.

CDR1 is MDHEN and CDR2 is SYDVKM in the germline V gene. Between the trimmed V and J ends, which lost 7 bases and 8 bases, there was a span of 17 bases. The CDR3 is made up of 13 amino acids. The chain links TRBV28 to TRBJ1-2; D unclear. The source was peripheral blood, collected from a patient treated with photon-based radiotherapy. The clonotype was recovered from a woman in her 70s with pancreatic cancer. The CDR3 sequence: CASTTLALIGYTF. In DNA, the CDR3 is TGTGCCAGCACTACGCTCGCCCTAATAGGCTACACCTTC.